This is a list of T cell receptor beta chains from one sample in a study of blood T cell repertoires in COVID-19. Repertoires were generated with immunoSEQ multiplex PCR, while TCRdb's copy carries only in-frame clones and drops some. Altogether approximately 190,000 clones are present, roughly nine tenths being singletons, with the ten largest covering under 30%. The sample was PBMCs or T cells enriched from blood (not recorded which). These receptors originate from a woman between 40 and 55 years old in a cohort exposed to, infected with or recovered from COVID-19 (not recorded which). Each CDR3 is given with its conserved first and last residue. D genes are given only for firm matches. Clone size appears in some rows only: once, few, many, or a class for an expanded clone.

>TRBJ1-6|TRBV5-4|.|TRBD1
CASRFTGQGNSPLHF
TGTGCCAGCAGGTTTACGGGACAGGGGAATTCACCCCTCCACTTT
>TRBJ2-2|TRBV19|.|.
CASSIRRGEDTGELFF
TGTGCCAGTAGTATAAGGAGAGGAGAGGACACCGGGGAGCTGTTTTTT
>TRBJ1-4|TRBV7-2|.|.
CASSSPGATNEKLFF
TGTGCCAGCAGCTCACCGGGAGCAACTAATGAAAAACTGTTTTTT
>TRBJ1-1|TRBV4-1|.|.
CASRNRALNTEAFF
TGCGCCAGCAGAAACAGGGCATTGAACACTGAAGCTTTCTTT
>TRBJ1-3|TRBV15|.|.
CATSRGGSSSGNTIYF
TGTGCCACCAGCAGAGGAGGGAGTAGCTCTGGAAACACCATATATTTT
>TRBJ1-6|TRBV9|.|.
CASSSAGDSPLHF
TGTGCCAGCAGCTCGGCAGGGGATTCACCCCTCCACTTT
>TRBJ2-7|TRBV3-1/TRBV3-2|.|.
CASSQVSDEQYF
TGTGCCAGCAGCCAAGTGTCTGACGAGCAGTACTTC
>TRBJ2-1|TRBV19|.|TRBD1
CASSTTGGSYNEQFF
TGTGCCAGTAGTACAACAGGGGGCTCCTACAATGAGCAGTTCTTC
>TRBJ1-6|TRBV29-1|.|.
CSVLTGPDSPLHF
TGCAGCGTCCTGACAGGCCCCGATTCACCCCTCCACTTT
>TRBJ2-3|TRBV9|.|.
CASSAGRRTTDTQYF
TGTGCCAGCAGCGCCGGAAGGAGAACGACAGATACGCAGTATTTT
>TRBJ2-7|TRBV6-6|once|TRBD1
CASSRQGGDEQYF
TGTGCCAGCAGTCGACAGGGGGGCGACGAGCAGTACTTC
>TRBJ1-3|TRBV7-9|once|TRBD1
CASSTTTGEAGNTIYF
TGTGCCAGCAGCACTACAACAGGGGAAGCTGGAAACACCATATATTTT
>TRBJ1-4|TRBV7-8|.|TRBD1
CASSFRQGRLFF
TGTGCCAGCAGCTTTCGACAGGGTCGTTTGTTTTTT
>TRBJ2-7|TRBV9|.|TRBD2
CASGGTSTYEQYF
TGTGCCTCCGGGGGGACTAGCACCTACGAGCAGTACTTC
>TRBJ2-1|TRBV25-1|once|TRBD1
CASSENRGLEQFF
TGTGCCAGCAGTGAGAACAGGGGGCTGGAGCAGTTCTTC
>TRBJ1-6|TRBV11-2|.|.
CASSLASRDSPLHF
TGTGCCAGCAGCTTAGCGTCGCGCGATTCACCCCTCCACTTT
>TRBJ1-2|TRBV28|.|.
CASTQTGSWHGYTF
TGTGCCAGCACTCAAACGGGAAGCTGGCATGGCTACACCTTC